This note documents a single T cell receptor (beta chain) sequence. Its target is unknown. Tregs were sorted as CD4+CD25+CD127-/low cells. Study observations and caveats: Tumor memory CD4+ T cell TCR gene usage clustered with blood and lymph node memory CD4+ cells and lymph node naive CD4+ cells. Greatest tumor Treg TCR overlap was with tumor naive CD4+ cells.

Semi-nested PCR with Nested Universal Primer A followed constant-region reverse priming of full-length variable regions. TCRdb reanalysed the 5' RACE reads using MiXCR and keeps one entry per CDR3 protein. The data show fewer than 55,000 distinct CDR3 sequences, about a fifth seen once. The germline V gene encodes CDR1 SNHLY and CDR2 FYNNEI. V dropped 3 bases and J dropped 7; count of bases not matched to a gene: 11. This CDR3 has 16 residues. Specimen: Tregs sorted from a lymph node. This receptor was identified in a female donor with breast cancer. The V call is TRBV2, the J call TRBJ2-5, with 10 bases aligning to TRBD2. The CDR3 spells CASSDLAGAILVTQYF. In DNA form, the CDR3 reads TGTGCCAGCAGTGACCTAGCGGGAGCCATCCTGGTGACCCAGTACTTC. The entire variable domain, with the rest obtained from reference TRBV2 and TRBJ2-5, is as follows: EPEVTQTPSHQVTQMGQEVILRCVPISNHLYFYWYRQILGQKVEFLVSFYNNEISEKSEIFDDQFSVERPDGSNFTLKIRSTKLEDSAMYFCASSDLAGAILVTQYFGPGTRLLVL.